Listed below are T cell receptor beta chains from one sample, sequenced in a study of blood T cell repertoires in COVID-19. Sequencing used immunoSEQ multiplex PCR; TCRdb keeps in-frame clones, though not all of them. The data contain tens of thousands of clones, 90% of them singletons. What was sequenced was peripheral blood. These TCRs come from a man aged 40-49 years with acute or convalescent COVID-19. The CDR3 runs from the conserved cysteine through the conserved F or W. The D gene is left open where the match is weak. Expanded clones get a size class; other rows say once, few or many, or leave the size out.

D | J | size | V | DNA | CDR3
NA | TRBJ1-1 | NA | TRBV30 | TGTGCCTGGACTAGACAGGCCATGAACACTGAAGCTTTCTTT | CAWTRQAMNTEAFF
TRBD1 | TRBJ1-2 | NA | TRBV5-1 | TGCGCCAGCAGCGAAAGACAGGGGAGTCCTGGCTACACCTTC | CASSERQGSPGYTF
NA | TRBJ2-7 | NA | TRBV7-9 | TGTGCCAGCAGCTCCACCGGGACTTCCTTTCCCGAGCAGTACTTC | CASSSTGTSFPEQYF
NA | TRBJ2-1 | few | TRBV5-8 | TGTGCCAGCAGCTCCGGGGAGCCGTACAATGAGCAGTTCTTC | CASSSGEPYNEQFF
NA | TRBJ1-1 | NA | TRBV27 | TGTGCCAGCAGCCCCGGGACCGGGACTAAGGCTTTCTTT | CASSPGTGTKAFF
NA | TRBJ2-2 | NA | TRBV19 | TGTGCCAGTACCTCTAGCGAGTGGGAGCTGTTTTTT | CASTSSEWELFF
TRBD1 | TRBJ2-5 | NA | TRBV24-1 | TGTGCCACCAGTGAGGGGACAGGGCGAGAGACCCAGTACTTC | CATSEGTGRETQYF
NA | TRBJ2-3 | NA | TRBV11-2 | TGTGCCAGCAGCTTAGCTGGTAGCGTAGTAGATACGCAGTATTTT | CASSLAGSVVDTQYF
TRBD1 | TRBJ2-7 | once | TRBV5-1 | TGCGCCAGCAGCCCCGCCCCGGGACAGGGGACAAAATACGAGCAGTACTTC | CASSPAPGQGTKYEQYF
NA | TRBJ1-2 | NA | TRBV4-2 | TGTGCCAGCAGCCAAGGTCAGATTGATGGCTACACCTTC | CASSQGQIDGYTF
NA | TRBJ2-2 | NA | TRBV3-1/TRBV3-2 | TGTGCCAGCAGCCCTCAGGTGAACACCGGGGAGCTGTTTTTT | CASSPQVNTGELFF
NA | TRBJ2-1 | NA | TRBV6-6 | TGTGCCAGCAGTTACCTGCGGCCATCCTACAATGAGCAGTTCTTC | CASSYLRPSYNEQFF
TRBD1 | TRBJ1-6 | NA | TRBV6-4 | TGTGCCAGCAGTGAAGGACAGGGGTATTCACCCCTCCACTTT | CASSEGQGYSPLHF
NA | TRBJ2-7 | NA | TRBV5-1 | TGCGCCAGCAGCCCGACGGGGTACTACGAGCAGTACTTC | CASSPTGYYEQYF
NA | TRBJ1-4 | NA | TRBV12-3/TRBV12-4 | TGTGCCAGCAGCCCACCGGGGATTGAAAAACTGTTTTTT | CASSPPGIEKLFF
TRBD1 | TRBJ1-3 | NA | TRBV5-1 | TGCGCCAGCAGCTTGACAGGGGGTCGGGACACCATATATTTT | CASSLTGGRDTIYF
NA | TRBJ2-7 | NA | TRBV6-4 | TGTGCCAGCACGCCGGACAGAACCTACGAGCAGTACTTC | CASTPDRTYEQYF
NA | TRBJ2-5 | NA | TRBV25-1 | TGTGCCAGCAGTGATTCGTTATCCGGTCAAGAGACCCAGTACTTC | CASSDSLSGQETQYF
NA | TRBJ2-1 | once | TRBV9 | TGTGCCAGCAGCCTCGACACCAACTCCTACAATGAGCAGTTCTTC | CASSLDTNSYNEQFF
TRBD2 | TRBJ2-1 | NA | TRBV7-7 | TGTGCCAGCAGCTTAGAGGGCGGGAGCTCCTACAATGAGCAGTTCTTC | CASSLEGGSSYNEQFF
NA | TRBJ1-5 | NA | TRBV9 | TGTGCCAGCAGCAGGGGACTTACGGGTTGGCCCCAGCATTTT | CASSRGLTGWPQHF
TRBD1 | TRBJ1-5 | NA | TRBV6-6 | TGTGCCAGCAGGCACCGGGACAGGCTTTATCAGCCCCAGCATTTT | CASRHRDRLYQPQHF
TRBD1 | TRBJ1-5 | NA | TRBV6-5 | TGTGCCAGCAGGGACAGGGAGGGTCAGCCCCAGCATTTT | CASRDREGQPQHF
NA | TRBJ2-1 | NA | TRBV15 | TGTGCCACCAGCAGGCAGGGACTTTCAGAGCAGTTCTTC | CATSRQGLSEQFF
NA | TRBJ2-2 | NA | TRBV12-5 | TGTGCTAGTGCCCCTCTAGGCTTCACGGGGACCGGGGAGCTGTTTTTT | CASAPLGFTGTGELFF
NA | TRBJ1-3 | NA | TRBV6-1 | TGTGCCAGCAGTGAAACAGACAGCTACTCTGGAAACACCATATATTTT | CASSETDSYSGNTIYF
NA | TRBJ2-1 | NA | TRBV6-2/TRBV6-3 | TGTGCCAGCAGTTACTCGGACAGTCTGGATGAGCAGTTCTTC | CASSYSDSLDEQFF
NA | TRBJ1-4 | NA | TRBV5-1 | TGCGCCAGCAGCTTGGCGGCAGGGGAAGATGAAAAACTGTTTTTT | CASSLAAGEDEKLFF
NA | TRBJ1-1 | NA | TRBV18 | TGTGCCAGCTCACCCTTCGGAGATAACACTGAAGCTTTCTTT | CASSPFGDNTEAFF
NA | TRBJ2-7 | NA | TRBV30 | TGTGCCTGGAGGGCCGGGGACGAGCAGTACTTC | CAWRAGDEQYF
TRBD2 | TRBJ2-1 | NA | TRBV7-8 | TGTGCCAGCAGCCGCCGGGCCCCTAGCGGCCAAAGGAATGAGCAGTTCTTC | CASSRRAPSGQRNEQFF
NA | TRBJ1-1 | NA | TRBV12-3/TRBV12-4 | TGTGCCAGCAGCCCAGGGCTTTGGACTGAAGCTTTCTTT | CASSPGLWTEAFF